This T cell receptor (beta chain) was found in a study of T-cell reconstitution after alpha-beta-depleted transplantation in children. Unique molecular identifiers were incorporated when the TCRbeta library was constructed. TCRdb re-called the PCR reads with MiXCR, one entry per CDR3 protein. The sample yields 250,000 or so distinct CDR3 sequences, around 8% seen once. This clonotype occurred a few times. Compared with germline, one end of the junction differs, possibly owing to a read error. Germline-derived CDR1 and CDR2 are LGHDT and YNNKEL (reference sequence). There are 13 residues in the CDR3. This TCR came from a male patient younger than 18 who had a stem cell transplant for acute lymphoblastic leukemia, so the T cells may come from the graft donor. The specimen comprised PBMCs, mostly from graft donor cells, sampled 180 days after TCRalphabeta/CD19-depleted stem cell transplant. V gene TRBV3-1 combines with J gene TRBJ2-5; possibly TRBD1 or TRBD2 for D (5 bases each). CDR3 DNA sequence: TGTGCCAGCAGCCTCAATGGTGAGGGGACGAAGCACTTC. This encodes CASSLNGEGTKHF.